The 10 T cell receptor beta chains listed next were all sequenced from one sample in a study of low-dose radiotherapy and immunotherapy resistance in tumors. Alpha- and beta-chain coverage of first-strand cDNA came from TRAV- and TRBV-specific primers. Over 20 PCR cycles, TCRs were amplified from a constant-region primer and V-primer adapter. A single record per CDR3 protein comes from TCRdb applying MiXCR to the reads. The sample includes around 80,000 distinct CDR3 sequences, 18% of them seen just once. Time point reported: before trial treatment. The material was PBMCs, obtained before treatment. The receptors shown here come from a male donor with prostate cancer.

In the case of this clonotype: With a far larger clone one base away, a read error is the likely cause. V and J are TRBV6-8 and TRBJ2-1, with 8 nucleotides matching TRBD2. V dropped 6 bases and J dropped 4; count of bases not matched to a gene: 11. Germline lookup yields CDR1 MNHGY and CDR2 SAAAGT. This CDR3 has 16 amino acids. The CDR3 nucleotides are TGTGCCAGCAGGCTGTTGGGCGGCGGGGGGTACAATGAGCAGTTCTTC. This encodes CASRLLGGGGYNEQFF.

This clonotype qualifies as medium-sized. The V gene is TRBV6-2 or TRBV6-3, the J gene TRBJ2-7, with TRBD1 identical over 11 bases. Trimming took 5 bases from V and 3 from J; bases not matched to a gene: 6. Germline CDR1 reads MNHEY; CDR2 reads SVGEGT. The length of the CDR3 is 15 residues. This CDR3 reads CASSERTGGIYEQYF. The CDR3 DNA sequence: TGTGCCAGCAGTGAGCGGACAGGGGGCATCTACGAGCAGTACTTC.

This clonotype was seen a handful of times. The V gene is TRBV5-1, the J gene TRBJ2-3, with D perhaps matching TRBD1 or TRBD2 (5 bases each). This CDR3 contains 16 residues. Germline V lookup: CDR1 SGHRS, CDR2 YFSETQ. Trimming left V 0 bases short and J 1 base short, with 12 bases between. DNA of the CDR3: TGCGCCAGCAGCTTGGTTCAGGGTAGCGGCACAGATACGCAGTATTTT. It translates to CASSLVQGSGTDTQYF.

This clonotype was seen many times. The gene calls are TRBV6-1 and TRBJ2-3; 8 bases agree with TRBD2. The CDR3 runs 16 residues. Germline V gene sequence: CDR1 MNHNS, CDR2 SASEGT. Trimming took 8 bases from V and 2 from J; bases not matched to a gene: 12. The CDR3 nucleotides read TGTGCCAGCGAGGGACGAGCGGGGGCAAACACAGATACGCAGTATTTT. It specifies CASEGRAGANTDTQYF.

This clonotype was seen ten or more times. The J gene is TRBJ2-5, the V gene TRBV28, with TRBD2 as a possible D gene (5 bases). V lost 6 bases, J lost 2 bases, and 16 bases lay in between. Germline lookup yields CDR1 MDHEN and CDR2 SYDVKM. This CDR3 region has 15 residues. CDR3 nucleotide sequence: TGTGCCAGCAGCCTACCACGGGAAGTGCAAGAGACCCAGTACTTC. This encodes CASSLPREVQETQYF.

The gene calls are TRBV6-8 and TRBJ1-1, with a tentative D call TRBD1 (5 bases). Germline V gene lookup returns CDR1 MNHGY and CDR2 SAAAGT. V gave up 2 bases and J gave up 4 bases, with 11 bases separating them. This CDR3 has 14 residues. The CDR3 sequence: CASSYLGRTTEAFF. CDR3 nucleotides: TGTGCCAGCAGTTACCTGGGACGGACCACTGAAGCTTTCTTT.

This chain uses TRBV18 with TRBJ1-5; TRBD1 aligns across 7 bases. This CDR3 has 16 residues. Germline assignment: CDR1 KGHSH and CDR2 LQKENI. With 0 bases clipped from V and 2 bases from J, the junction kept 4 bases outside the gene matches. In DNA, the CDR3 is TGTGCCAGCTCACCACCGGGAGGGGGCCGCAATCAGCCCCAGCATTTT. This translates into CASSPPGGGRNQPQHF.

The table lists this clonotype with many counts. V and J are TRBV5-1 and TRBJ2-6; possible D gene TRBD1, 5 bases. CDR3 size: 18 residues. V lost 3 bases and J 2 bases, leaving 18 bases between the germline ends. Germline CDR1 SGHRS, CDR2 YFSETQ. The DNA of the CDR3 is TGCGCCAGCAGCTCCAAAGTAGACAGTTCCCCTGGGGCCAACGTCCTGACTTTC. Protein sequence: CASSSKVDSSPGANVLTF.

A remark on this clonotype: This probably arose from a read error, given a far larger clone one base away. The rearrangement uses TRBV7-6 and TRBJ2-5, with D possibly matching TRBD2 (5 bases). The CDR3 has 14 residues. Germline CDR1 is SGHVS and CDR2 is FNYEAQ. V was clipped by 7 bases and J by 5 bases, with 17 bases between them. CDR3: CASTRSTTGETQYF. In DNA, the CDR3 is TGTGCCAGCACGCGGTCGACGACGGGGGAGACCCAGTACTTC.

On this clonotype: It is likely a read error: a sequence one base away is far more abundant. The chain couples TRBV6-6 to TRBJ2-1; a possible D gene is TRBD2 (5 bases). V lost 6 bases and J lost 10, with 19 bases in between. The CDR3 is made up of 14 amino acids. From germline, CDR1 is MNHNY and CDR2 SVGAGI (reference sequence). CDR3 nucleotide sequence: TGTGCCAGCAGCCCTAGTGGGCCGGGCGGGGAGCAGTTCTTC. This gives the protein CASSPSGPGGEQFF.